The clone carrying this T cell receptor beta chain was observed a few times. The data are from a study of beta chain features in type 1 diabetes. The CDR3 spans 15 residues. Trimming took off 0 bases at V and 0 bases at J, with 9 bases between the two ends. Germline V gene data show CDR1 as SGHVS and CDR2 as FNYEAQ. Expressed TCRB transcripts got sequenced, as all isolated RNA was reverse transcribed. Profiling relied on immunoSEQ multiplex PCR, and the TCRdb table lists in-frame clones only, not all of them. The sample records 970,000 or so clones, roughly 15% being singletons. The V call is TRBV7-6, the J call TRBJ2-7, with D perhaps TRBD1 (6 bases). The sequence was obtained from a young woman in good health. What was sequenced was naive CD4+ T cells from blood. Here the CDR3 DNA reads TGTGCCAGCAGCTTAGCGCCAGGGGACTCCTACGAGCAGTACTTC. This translates into CASSLAPGDSYEQYF.